This T cell receptor (beta chain) originates from a study of beta chain features in type 1 diabetes. Broader study findings: Type 1 diabetes patients had moderately but significantly shorter TCRB CDR3s in all four CD4+ subsets. Equally in patients and controls, PCR might preferentially amplify shorter templates.

Trimming took off 10 bases at V and 8 bases at J, with 11 bases between the two ends. The CDR3 consists of 10 residues. The germline V gene encodes CDR1 MDHEN and CDR2 SYDVKM. In regard to this clone: Antigen specificity is unknown.

Reverse transcription of all isolated RNA meant that expressed TCRB transcripts were sequenced. Regulatory, naive and central memory T cell samples averaged around 3.6 million reads. Sequencing used immunoSEQ multiplex PCR; TCRdb keeps in-frame clones, though not all of them. The sample lists hundreds of thousands of clones; roughly a tenth were seen once. This sequence originates from a man aged 30 to 45 with type 1 diabetes. The V call is TRBV28, the J call TRBJ1-1; a possible D gene is TRBD1 (5 bases). The sequenced sample consisted of central memory CD4+ T cells from blood. CDR3 nucleotide sequence: TGTGCCATTTCCCGGGACGAAGCTTTCTTT. Translation: CAISRDEAFF. Variable domain in full (rest from reference TRBV28 and TRBJ1-1): DVKVTQSSRYLVKRTGEKVFLECVQDMDHENMFWYRQDPGLGLRLIYFSYDVKMKEKGDIPEGYSVSREKKERFSLILESASTNQTSMYLCAISRDEAFFGQGTRLTVV.